The rows below give T cell receptor beta chains drawn from one sample of a study of T cells after yellow fever vaccination. TCRdb itself ran the 5' RACE reads through MiXCR, one entry per CDR3 protein. This table holds about 310,000 distinct CDR3 sequences, around 3.6% found once. Sequencing used PBMCs, obtained on the day of the yellow fever booster vaccination. Receptors were obtained from a man younger than 35 who received the YFV17D yellow fever vaccine. The CDR3 runs from the conserved cysteine through the conserved F or W. Fields, in order: CDR3 DNA, CDR3 protein, CDR3 length, clone size, J gene, V gene, D gene. The D gene is left open where the match is weak. Size tells how often a clone was seen (once, few, many) or the class of an expanded clone, and some rows leave it out.

CDR3nt: TGTGCCAGCAGTGAAGGGCAGGGCCGCAATCAGCCCCAGCATTTT
CDR3aa: CASSEGQGRNQPQHF
len: 15
abundance: few
j_gene: TRBJ1-5
v_gene: TRBV2
d_gene: -

CDR3nt: TGTGCCAGCAGCGTAGGACGCGAGCAGTACTTC
CDR3aa: CASSVGREQYF
len: 11
abundance: many
j_gene: TRBJ2-7
v_gene: TRBV7-6
d_gene: -

CDR3nt: TGTGCCAGCAGCGTCCCGAGTGGTAGCGGGAGTGCGCCCTCCTACAATGAGCAGTTCTTC
CDR3aa: CASSVPSGSGSAPSYNEQFF
len: 20
abundance: many
j_gene: TRBJ2-1
v_gene: TRBV7-9
d_gene: TRBD2

CDR3nt: TGTGCCAGCAGCCCGCGCTCCAGCGGGGGGGCCGATACGCAGTATTTT
CDR3aa: CASSPRSSGGADTQYF
len: 16
abundance: few
j_gene: TRBJ2-3
v_gene: TRBV11-3
d_gene: TRBD2

CDR3nt: TGTGCCAGCAGCTTAATGGGGGGCATCACAGATACGCAGTATTTT
CDR3aa: CASSLMGGITDTQYF
len: 15
abundance: many
j_gene: TRBJ2-3
v_gene: TRBV7-3
d_gene: -

CDR3nt: TGTGCCAGCAGCGCATTTCGACTAGCGGGAACAGATACGCAGTATTTT
CDR3aa: CASSAFRLAGTDTQYF
len: 16
abundance: many
j_gene: TRBJ2-3
v_gene: TRBV3-1
d_gene: TRBD2

CDR3nt: TGTGCCACCAGCAGAGATCATGGACAGCCTCCCACCGGGGAGCTGTTTTTT
CDR3aa: CATSRDHGQPPTGELFF
len: 17
abundance: few
j_gene: TRBJ2-2
v_gene: TRBV15
d_gene: -

CDR3nt: TGCAGTGCTGCCCGCTTAGCGGGGGGCGGAGATGAGCAGTTCTTC
CDR3aa: CSAARLAGGGDEQFF
len: 15
abundance: -
j_gene: TRBJ2-1
v_gene: TRBV20-1
d_gene: TRBD2

CDR3nt: TGTGCCAGCAGTTTAGGGAGGAGAGCCGGGACAGGGGGCTCCGAGCAGTACTTC
CDR3aa: CASSLGRRAGTGGSEQYF
len: 18
abundance: many
j_gene: TRBJ2-7
v_gene: TRBV12-3/TRBV12-4
d_gene: TRBD1

CDR3nt: TGTGCCAGCAGCTTGGGGACAGTTGGCTACACCTTC
CDR3aa: CASSLGTVGYTF
len: 12
abundance: many
j_gene: TRBJ1-2
v_gene: TRBV5-5
d_gene: -

CDR3nt: TGTGCCAGCCGCCCAGAGGGCGCTAACTATGGCTACACCTTC
CDR3aa: CASRPEGANYGYTF
len: 14
abundance: many
j_gene: TRBJ1-2
v_gene: TRBV12-3/TRBV12-4
d_gene: -

CDR3nt: TGCAGCGTTGAAGGGACTAGCGGGGGGGAAGATGAGCAGTTCTTC
CDR3aa: CSVEGTSGGEDEQFF
len: 15
abundance: few
j_gene: TRBJ2-1
v_gene: TRBV29-1
d_gene: TRBD2

CDR3nt: TGTGCCACCAGCAGAGACCCCCCAGATACGCAGTATTTT
CDR3aa: CATSRDPPDTQYF
len: 13
abundance: -
j_gene: TRBJ2-3
v_gene: TRBV15
d_gene: -

CDR3nt: TGTGCCAGCAGCTTAGGGGGGGGCTACGTTGGTGAGCAGTTCTTC
CDR3aa: CASSLGGGYVGEQFF
len: 15
abundance: few
j_gene: TRBJ2-1
v_gene: TRBV7-8
d_gene: -

CDR3nt: TGCAGTACGATGAAGATGAGGGACAGTAGCTTAGAGACCCAGTACTTC
CDR3aa: CSTMKMRDSSLETQYF
len: 16
abundance: -
j_gene: TRBJ2-5
v_gene: TRBV20-1
d_gene: TRBD1

CDR3nt: TGTGCCAGCTCACAAGGCCCCCGGATGGAGCTGTTTTTT
CDR3aa: CASSQGPRMELFF
len: 13
abundance: many
j_gene: TRBJ2-2
v_gene: TRBV18
d_gene: -

CDR3nt: TGTGCCACCAGCAGAGATTTAGGTGTCGGCTCTGGAAACACCATATATTTT
CDR3aa: CATSRDLGVGSGNTIYF
len: 17
abundance: many
j_gene: TRBJ1-3
v_gene: TRBV15
d_gene: -

CDR3nt: TGTGCCAGCAGTGAACGGGTGATCGCTGGAAACACCATATATTTT
CDR3aa: CASSERVIAGNTIYF
len: 15
abundance: few
j_gene: TRBJ1-3
v_gene: TRBV2
d_gene: -

CDR3nt: TGTGCCAGCAGCCTCCGTGTACTAGCGGGGGGACCACTAAACTCCTACGAGCAGTACTTC
CDR3aa: CASSLRVLAGGPLNSYEQYF
len: 20
abundance: many
j_gene: TRBJ2-7
v_gene: TRBV7-6
d_gene: TRBD2

CDR3nt: TGTGCCATCAGTGAAGGAGGGAGGGTAGGTCAGCCCCAGCATTTT
CDR3aa: CAISEGGRVGQPQHF
len: 15
abundance: few
j_gene: TRBJ1-5
v_gene: TRBV10-3
d_gene: -

CDR3nt: TGCGCCAGCAGCTGGGGGGGGGCGGCAGATACGCAGTATTTT
CDR3aa: CASSWGGAADTQYF
len: 14
abundance: few
j_gene: TRBJ2-3
v_gene: TRBV5-1
d_gene: -

CDR3nt: TGTGCCAGCAGCTTACTGCGATCGAACAATCAGCCCCAGCATTTT
CDR3aa: CASSLLRSNNQPQHF
len: 15
abundance: many
j_gene: TRBJ1-5
v_gene: TRBV7-8
d_gene: -

CDR3nt: TGTGCCAGCAGCGAAGCGGGGGACGGGGAGACCCAGTACTTC
CDR3aa: CASSEAGDGETQYF
len: 14
abundance: many
j_gene: TRBJ2-5
v_gene: TRBV9
d_gene: TRBD2

CDR3nt: TGTGCCAGTAGTATCCGACCACACACCGGGGAGCTGTTTTTT
CDR3aa: CASSIRPHTGELFF
len: 14
abundance: -
j_gene: TRBJ2-2
v_gene: TRBV19
d_gene: -

CDR3nt: TGTGCCACCAGTGTACGGACAGGGATGGCAGAGACCCAGTACTTC
CDR3aa: CATSVRTGMAETQYF
len: 15
abundance: many
j_gene: TRBJ2-5
v_gene: TRBV24-1
d_gene: TRBD1

CDR3nt: TGTGCCAGCATCCCTGGGGACACAATTTCTGGAAACACCATATATTTT
CDR3aa: CASIPGDTISGNTIYF
len: 16
abundance: few
j_gene: TRBJ1-3
v_gene: TRBV12-3/TRBV12-4
d_gene: -

CDR3nt: TGCGCCAGCAGCTACCAGGGGGCGTACCAAGAGACCCAGTACTTC
CDR3aa: CASSYQGAYQETQYF
len: 15
abundance: many
j_gene: TRBJ2-5
v_gene: TRBV5-1
d_gene: TRBD1

CDR3nt: TGTGCCAGCAGCTTAGCGATGATGAACACTGAAGCTTTCTTT
CDR3aa: CASSLAMMNTEAFF
len: 14
abundance: many
j_gene: TRBJ1-1
v_gene: TRBV7-9
d_gene: -

CDR3nt: TGTGCCAGCATGAGGGGGGTCGAGGCTTTCTTT
CDR3aa: CASMRGVEAFF
len: 11
abundance: many
j_gene: TRBJ1-1
v_gene: TRBV27
d_gene: -

CDR3nt: TGTGCCAGCAGAATAGTTCCCGATGAGCAGTTCTTC
CDR3aa: CASRIVPDEQFF
len: 12
abundance: -
j_gene: TRBJ2-1
v_gene: TRBV6-2/TRBV6-3
d_gene: -

CDR3nt: TGTGCCAGCAGTCCCTACACCGGGACGCTGAGCTCTGGGGCCAACGTCCTGACTTTC
CDR3aa: CASSPYTGTLSSGANVLTF
len: 19
abundance: few
j_gene: TRBJ2-6
v_gene: TRBV27
d_gene: -

CDR3nt: TGTGCCAGCAGCCCCCGGGACGGAGGATTCCAAGAGACCCAGTACTTC
CDR3aa: CASSPRDGGFQETQYF
len: 16
abundance: few
j_gene: TRBJ2-5
v_gene: TRBV7-9
d_gene: -

CDR3nt: TGTGCCAGCGTGTGGGACAGGGGGGAGGATACGCAGTATTTT
CDR3aa: CASVWDRGEDTQYF
len: 14
abundance: few
j_gene: TRBJ2-3
v_gene: TRBV2
d_gene: TRBD1

CDR3nt: TGTGCCAGCAGCTTCGTAGAGAACACTGAAGCTTTCTTT
CDR3aa: CASSFVENTEAFF
len: 13
abundance: -
j_gene: TRBJ1-1
v_gene: TRBV7-2
d_gene: -

CDR3nt: TGTGCCAGCAGCTTTGACGGGTCTCTGGGGGGCTACACCTTC
CDR3aa: CASSFDGSLGGYTF
len: 14
abundance: many
j_gene: TRBJ1-2
v_gene: TRBV7-9
d_gene: -

CDR3nt: TGTGCCAGCAGTTCCGAAGGTAGTTTCTCTGGAAACACCATATATTTT
CDR3aa: CASSSEGSFSGNTIYF
len: 16
abundance: few
j_gene: TRBJ1-3
v_gene: TRBV12-3/TRBV12-4
d_gene: -

CDR3nt: TGTGCCAGCAGCGTAGGAAGGAGGGCCACCGGGGAGCTGTTTTTT
CDR3aa: CASSVGRRATGELFF
len: 15
abundance: many
j_gene: TRBJ2-2
v_gene: TRBV9
d_gene: -

CDR3nt: TGTGCCAGCAGCTTAGACAGGGGAGGAGATACGCAGTATTTT
CDR3aa: CASSLDRGGDTQYF
len: 14
abundance: many
j_gene: TRBJ2-3
v_gene: TRBV7-2
d_gene: -

CDR3nt: TGCGCCAGCAGCTTGGGTCTAGCGGTCACAGATACGCAGTATTTT
CDR3aa: CASSLGLAVTDTQYF
len: 15
abundance: many
j_gene: TRBJ2-3
v_gene: TRBV5-1
d_gene: TRBD2

CDR3nt: TGCAGTGCCATAAGGACTGAAGCTTTCTTT
CDR3aa: CSAIRTEAFF
len: 10
abundance: -
j_gene: TRBJ1-1
v_gene: TRBV20-1
d_gene: -

CDR3nt: TGTGCCAGCAGGGGGCCGGGACAGGACTATGGCTACACCTTC
CDR3aa: CASRGPGQDYGYTF
len: 14
abundance: -
j_gene: TRBJ1-2
v_gene: TRBV2
d_gene: TRBD1

CDR3nt: TGTGCCAGCAGCTTAGGGGCTGGAGATGTGGGCTATGGCTACACCTTC
CDR3aa: CASSLGAGDVGYGYTF
len: 16
abundance: many
j_gene: TRBJ1-2
v_gene: TRBV7-8
d_gene: -

CDR3nt: TGCGCCAGCAGCTCGGGAGGGTCGGATACGCAGTATTTT
CDR3aa: CASSSGGSDTQYF
len: 13
abundance: many
j_gene: TRBJ2-3
v_gene: TRBV5-1
d_gene: TRBD2

CDR3nt: TGTGCCATCAGTGATGGACAGGGGGCGGGCCAGCCCCAGCATTTT
CDR3aa: CAISDGQGAGQPQHF
len: 15
abundance: many
j_gene: TRBJ1-5
v_gene: TRBV10-3
d_gene: TRBD1

CDR3nt: TGCGCCAGCAGCTTTAACAGGGAGGCGGCTTTCTTT
CDR3aa: CASSFNREAAFF
len: 12
abundance: -
j_gene: TRBJ1-1
v_gene: TRBV5-1
d_gene: -

CDR3nt: TGCGCCAGCAGCCAAGATACGGGCAGGGACGAGACCCAGTACTTC
CDR3aa: CASSQDTGRDETQYF
len: 15
abundance: few
j_gene: TRBJ2-5
v_gene: TRBV4-3
d_gene: -

CDR3nt: TGTGCCAGCAGCTTCGCGTTGCGGGGAAACACCGGGGAGCTGTTTTTT
CDR3aa: CASSFALRGNTGELFF
len: 16
abundance: few
j_gene: TRBJ2-2
v_gene: TRBV7-8
d_gene: -

CDR3nt: TGTGCCAGCATTCTGGGGTCTATCGGTGCGGGAGCTTTCTTT
CDR3aa: CASILGSIGAGAFF
len: 14
abundance: few
j_gene: TRBJ1-1
v_gene: TRBV6-1
d_gene: -

CDR3nt: TGCGCCAGCAGCTGGGGGACAGGGGGCTATGGCTACACCTTC
CDR3aa: CASSWGTGGYGYTF
len: 14
abundance: many
j_gene: TRBJ1-2
v_gene: TRBV5-1
d_gene: TRBD1

CDR3nt: TGTGCCAGCAGCCAGGGACTATGGAACACCGGGGAGCTGTTTTTT
CDR3aa: CASSQGLWNTGELFF
len: 15
abundance: many
j_gene: TRBJ2-2
v_gene: TRBV4-2
d_gene: TRBD2

CDR3nt: TGTGCCAGCAGCTTAGGACTAGCGAAGGATGAGCAGTTCTTC
CDR3aa: CASSLGLAKDEQFF
len: 14
abundance: many
j_gene: TRBJ2-1
v_gene: TRBV7-2
d_gene: TRBD2

CDR3nt: TGTGCCAGCAGCGCCTCCAGGGACCGAAAATACAATGAGCAGTTCTTC
CDR3aa: CASSASRDRKYNEQFF
len: 16
abundance: few
j_gene: TRBJ2-1
v_gene: TRBV9
d_gene: -

CDR3nt: TGTGCCAGCAGCGGAAAGACAGGGAGCACCGGGGAGCTGTTTTTT
CDR3aa: CASSGKTGSTGELFF
len: 15
abundance: many
j_gene: TRBJ2-2
v_gene: TRBV9
d_gene: TRBD1

CDR3nt: TGTGCCAGCTCACCGTCCCAAGGGCGGACCTCTGGAAACACCATATATTTT
CDR3aa: CASSPSQGRTSGNTIYF
len: 17
abundance: few
j_gene: TRBJ1-3
v_gene: TRBV18
d_gene: -

CDR3nt: TGCGCCAGCAGCCAAGGCTCCTATAATTCACCCCTCCACTTT
CDR3aa: CASSQGSYNSPLHF
len: 14
abundance: -
j_gene: TRBJ1-6
v_gene: TRBV4-1
d_gene: -